The 27 T cell receptor beta chains reported below all come from one sample, sequenced in a study of tumor-infiltrating lymphocytes in primary liver carcinoma. The input was roughly 0.5 ug total RNA; TCR beta cDNA was made from it with a constant-region primer. Library construction for TCR beta comprised three nested multiplex PCR rounds performed with slightly modified ARM-PCR. Two initial PCR rounds of approximately 10 cycles each paired TRBV1-TRBV30 forward primers with a C-beta reverse primer. From the multiplex PCR reads, TCRdb called clonotypes with MiXCR, one entry per CDR3 protein. The sample holds 320,000 or so distinct CDR3 sequences; 65% are singletons and the top ten take approximately 9%. For blood RNA, unsorted whole blood served as the source, and germline DNA was extracted too. Source material: peripheral blood. Receptors were obtained from a man aged 40-50 years with primary liver carcinoma and hepatitis B virus infection.

This clonotype was recorded a few times. The rearrangement joins TRBV6-2 or TRBV6-3 to TRBJ2-5; D gene unclear. The CDR3 covers 15 residues. Trimming stripped 3 bases from V and 4 bases from J, with 15 bases between. Per germline, CDR1 MNHEY and CDR2 SVGEGT. The CDR3 here is CASSYIRGFGETQYF. The CDR3 nucleotides read TGTGCCAGCAGTTATATCCGTGGGTTCGGAGAGACCCAGTACTTC.

The chain recombines TRBV5-1 with TRBJ2-2; 7 bases match TRBD2. This CDR3 is 16 amino acids long. Germline lookup yields CDR1 SGHRS and CDR2 YFSETQ. V gave up 1 base and J gave up 7 bases; unmatched junction bases: 10. The CDR3 protein is CASSLLLGGSYGELFF. The CDR3 DNA follows: TGCGCCAGCAGCTTGTTGCTCGGCGGGAGCTACGGGGAGCTGTTTTTT. The complete variable domain, with remaining parts taken from reference TRBV5-1 and TRBJ2-2, reads KAGVTQTPRYLIKTRGQQVTLSCSPISGHRSVSWYQQTPGQGLQFLFEYFSETQRNKGNFPGRFSGRQFSNSRSEMNVSTLELGDSALYLCASSLLLGGSYGELFFGEGSRLTVL.

The V and J genes are TRBV20-1 and TRBJ1-2; D is unclear. Trimming shortened V by 3 bases and J by 8 bases, and 19 bases separated the two germline ends. Looked up from germline, CDR1 is DFQATT and CDR2 is SNEGSKA (reference sequence). The CDR3 consists of 14 residues. CDR3 amino acids: CSASIVGKWGGYTF. The CDR3 DNA reads as TGCAGTGCTAGTATTGTGGGGAAATGGGGAGGCTACACCTTC.

The CDR3 region has the DNA TGTGCCAGCACCGACGGTACCTCCTACAATGAGCAGTTCTTC. Translation gives CASTDGTSYNEQFF. The V call is TRBV6-1, the J call TRBJ2-1; no clear D gene. Germline values: CDR1 MNHNS, CDR2 SASEGT. The V gene lost 7 bases and the J gene lost 0 bases, with 10 bases spanning the gap. The CDR3 extends over 14 amino acids.

As regards this clonotype: The junction shows a germline mismatch at one end, possibly a read error. The chain combines TRBV5-6 with TRBJ2-1; 11 bases are shared with TRBD2. The CDR3 sequence is 16 residues long. Per germline, CDR1 SGHDT and CDR2 YYEEEE. The CDR3 here is CARSSSGRNSYNEQLF. The CDR3 DNA reads TGTGCCAGGAGCTCTAGCGGGAGGAACTCCTACAATGAGCAGCTCTTC.

As to this clonotype: Because the CDR3 is missing its conserved closing phenylalanine or tryptophan, this is likely a read error. The chain employs TRBV11-2 and TRBJ2-7, with a tentative D call TRBD2 (6 bases). The length of the CDR3 is 14 residues. From germline, CDR1 is SGHAT and CDR2 FQNNGV. CDR3 in DNA: TGTGCTAGCAGCTTAGAACTAGCCGGGTACGAGCAGTACTCC. Encoded protein: CASSLELAGYEQYS.

The chain couples TRBV11-1 to TRBJ2-1; D is ambiguous. The length of the CDR3 is 15 residues. Trimming pared 5 bases from V and 6 bases from J, leaving 17 bases between. Germline values: CDR1 SGHAT, CDR2 FQDESV (reference sequence). CDR3: CASSPNVDWVNEQFF. The CDR3 DNA is TGTGCCAGCAGCCCCAATGTGGATTGGGTCAATGAGCAGTTCTTC.

This sequence joins TRBV28 and TRBJ2-1; tentatively, D is TRBD1 or TRBD2 (5 bases each). This CDR3 spans 14 amino acids. CDR1 is MDHEN, CDR2 SYDVKM, per germline. The V end lost 10 bases, the J end lost 6 bases, and 19 bases lay between the germline ends. CDR3 loop: CATRPGRGSNEQFF. The CDR3 nucleotides read TGTGCCACCAGACCGGGAAGGGGTTCCAATGAGCAGTTCTTC.

As for this clonotype: A much larger clone differs by one base, so this may be a read error. The genes are TRBV12-5 and TRBJ2-3; a possible D gene is TRBD2 (6 bases). Trimming cost V 3 bases and J 5 bases, with 12 bases left between them. Germline V CDR1 and CDR2: LGHNT, FRNRAP. The CDR3 totals 14 residues. The DNA for the CDR3 is TGTGCTAGTGGTTTAGGGAGGCGCAAAGATACGCAGTATTTT. It encodes CASGLGRRKDTQYF.

CDR3 DNA: TGTGCCAGCAGTCATCCTCAGGAGACCGGGGAGCTGTTTTTT. Protein sequence: CASSHPQETGELFF. The rearrangement uses TRBV25-1 and TRBJ2-2; D gene uncertain. Germline V gives CDR1 MGHDK, CDR2 SYGVNS. This CDR3 comprises 14 residues. Trimming took 5 bases from V and 5 from J, leaving 12 bases between them. The full variable domain, with the rest looked up from reference TRBV25-1 and TRBJ2-2, is EADIYQTPRYLVIGTGKKITLECSQTMGHDKMYWYQQDPGMELHLIHYSYGVNSTEKGDLSSESTVSRIRTEHFPLTLESARPSHTSQYLCASSHPQETGELFFGEGSRLTVL.

This clonotype was recorded many times. This chain links TRBV29-1 with TRBJ1-4; tentative D call: TRBD1 (6 bases). The V and J ends lost 4 bases and 5 bases respectively, with 11 bases between them. The CDR3 is 13 amino acids. The germline gives CDR1 SQVTM, CDR2 ANQGSEA. DNA of the CDR3: TGCAGCGTTGTGGCTAGGGGGAATGAAAAACTGTTTTTT. Its translation is CSVVARGNEKLFF.

There are a few counts of this clonotype. V usage is TRBV7-9 and J usage is TRBJ2-3; D not certain. The CDR3 is 15 residues long. Per germline, CDR1 SEHNR and CDR2 FQNEAQ (reference sequence). V lost 2 bases and J lost 4, with 13 bases in between. The DNA for the CDR3 is TGTGCCAGCAGCTTACTACCCTGGGCAGCAGATACGCAGTATTTT. It translates to CASSLLPWAADTQYF.

The genes are TRBV4-2 and TRBJ2-1; D could derive from TRBD1 or TRBD2 (6 bases each). Deletions cut 4 bases from V and 2 bases from J, with 30 bases between. The CDR3 has 21 residues. Looked up from germline, CDR1 is LGHNA and CDR2 is YNFKEQ. The CDR3, as DNA: TGTGCCAGCAGCCCTGCCAAGTGGACTTGCGGGACCGGGGGCCCCTACAATGAGCAGTTCTTC. Amino acids: CASSPAKWTCGTGGPYNEQFF.

About this clonotype: Given a much more abundant clone one base away, this may be a read error. The V and J genes are TRBV5-5 and TRBJ1-2; 10 bases line up with TRBD1. CDR3 length equals 15 residues. The V gene's germline CDR1 is SGHKS and CDR2 YYEKEE (reference sequence). Here the CDR3 DNA reads TGTGCCAACAGCTTTGGGACAGGGGAAGGGAATGGCTACACCTTC. Protein: CANSFGTGEGNGYTF.

Details on this clonotype: Compared with germline, one end of the junction differs, possibly owing to a read error. This chain uses TRBV11-1 with TRBJ2-6; tentative D call: TRBD2 (6 bases). This CDR3 comprises 14 residues. The V gene's germline CDR1 is SGHAT and CDR2 FQDESV (reference sequence). CDR3 coding DNA: TGTTCCAGAAGCGGAGGGGCTGGGGCCAACGTCCTGACTTTC. It translates to CSRSGGAGANVLTF. Together with reference TRBV11-1 and TRBJ2-6, the CDR3 gives the full variable domain: EAEVAQSPRYKITEKSQAVAFWCDPISGHATLYWYRQILGQGPELLVQFQDESVVDDSQLPKDRFSAERLKGVDSTLKIQPAELGDSAMYLCSRSGGAGANVLTFGAGSRLTVL.

The chain is built from TRBV11-2 and TRBJ2-7; 12 nucleotides align to TRBD2. Germline V lookup: CDR1 SGHAT, CDR2 FQNNGV. The CDR3 extends over 14 amino acids. CDR3 protein: CASGQGLAGFEQYF. For the CDR3, the DNA is TGTGCTAGCGGCCAAGGACTAGCGGGATTCGAGCAGTACTTC.

This clonotype was observed a few times. V is TRBV6-1 and J is TRBJ2-1; no firm D call. CDR1 MNHNS and CDR2 SASEGT come from the germline V gene. The CDR3 extends over 15 amino acids. V lost 6 bases, J lost 2 bases, and 14 bases lay in between. This CDR3 is CASRVDVSPYNEQFF. CDR3 bases: TGTGCCAGCAGGGTAGACGTTTCCCCCTACAATGAGCAGTTCTTC.

In this sample, this clonotype turned up a few times. V gene TRBV10-3 combines with J gene TRBJ1-1; D may be TRBD1 (6 bases). Per the germline V gene, CDR1 is ENHRY and CDR2 is SYGVKD. V was pared by 6 bases and J by 3 bases, with 8 bases between. The CDR3 consists of 12 residues. CDR3 loop: CAIRGADTEAFF. DNA of the CDR3: TGTGCCATCAGGGGGGCCGACACTGAAGCTTTCTTT.

Comment on this clonotype: At one boundary the junction diverges from the germline segment, which might be a read error. The rearrangement joins TRBV6-2 or TRBV6-3 to TRBJ2-7; 7 positions match TRBD1. Germline V gene lookup returns CDR1 MNHEY and CDR2 SVGEGT. CDR3 length: 14 amino acids. CDR3 region: CASSYPRGGYVQYF. The CDR3 region has the DNA TGTGCCAGCAGTTACCCTCGAGGGGGCTACGTGCAGTACTTC.

A word on this clonotype: One junction end disagrees with the germline gene, perhaps due to a read error. The rearrangement links TRBV10-2 to TRBJ2-3; unclear D gene. The CDR3 contains 13 residues. CDR1 and CDR2 from the germline V gene are WSHSY and SAAADI. CDR3 nucleotides: TGCACCAGCAGTGAACAGCTCACAGATACGCAGTATTTT. Encoded protein: CTSSEQLTDTQYF.

Details on this clonotype: Being one base from a much bigger clone, this may be a read error. This chain connects TRBV5-6 to TRBJ2-1, with D possibly TRBD2 on 6 matching bases. The CDR3 covers 15 residues. Germline values: CDR1 SGHDT, CDR2 YYEEEE. Deletions cut 4 bases from V and 8 bases from J, with 19 bases between. CDR3 DNA sequence: TGTGCCAGCAGCCAATCCGGGACTGCTTGTTATGAGCAGTTCTTC. Encoded protein: CASSQSGTACYEQFF. Combining the CDR3 with reference TRBV5-6 and TRBJ2-1 gives the whole variable domain DAGVTQSPTHLIKTRGQQVTLRCSPKSGHDTVSWYQQALGQGPQFIFQYYEEEERQRGNFPDRFSGHQFPNYSSELNVNALLLGDSALYLCASSQSGTACYEQFFGPGTRLTVL.

As for this clonotype: This clone may be a read error of a much larger clone one base away. The V call is TRBV6-5, the J call TRBJ1-6; perhaps TRBD1 as D (5 bases). CDR1 and CDR2 from the germline V gene are MNHEY and SVGAGI. The ends were cut back, 6 bases at V and 9 bases at J, with 24 bases in the middle. The length of the CDR3 is 17 residues. Here the CDR3 DNA reads TGTGCCAGCAGCACGGTCCAGGTCAGGGCCTTAGCTTCACCCCTCCACTTT. Translating it yields CASSTVQVRALASPLHF.

About this clonotype: It may be a read error: a sequence one base away is much more abundant. The chain has TRBV6-2 or TRBV6-3 and TRBJ2-1; D is possibly TRBD2 (6 bases). The CDR3 runs to 14 residues. Germline V lookup: CDR1 MNHEY, CDR2 SVGEGT. The CDR3 region is CTSMDGGAYNEQFF. The CDR3, as DNA: TGTACCAGCATGGACGGAGGGGCCTACAATGAGCAGTTCTTC.

This rearrangement joins TRBV6-2 or TRBV6-3 to TRBJ2-1; TRBD2 might be the D (5 bases). V lost 4 bases, J lost 9 bases, and 13 bases lay in between. CDR3 length: 13 residues. CDR1 and CDR2 (germline): MNHEY, SVGEGT. The CDR3 sequence is CASSCARGSEQFF. The DNA of the CDR3 is TGTGCCAGCAGTTGTGCTAGAGGGAGTGAGCAGTTCTTC.

As to this clonotype: Relative to the germline gene, one junction end is altered; a read error may explain this. The rearrangement uses TRBV5-4 and TRBJ1-1, with D possibly being TRBD1 (5 bases). This CDR3 has 15 residues. Germline V gene lookup returns CDR1 SGHNT and CDR2 YYREEE (reference sequence). In DNA, the CDR3 is TGCGCCAGCAGTTTAGATCGCCCCGGGGACGCCTTAGCTTTCTTT. Protein product: CASSLDRPGDALAFF.

This clonotype was counted only a few times. This chain uses TRBV14 with TRBJ2-2; perhaps TRBD1 as D (6 bases). Germline-derived CDR1 and CDR2 are SGHDN and FVKESK. The CDR3 extends over 13 amino acids. With 5 bases removed from V and 4 bases from J, the gap between germline ends came to 8 bases. The CDR3 sequence is CASSAQGTGELFF. CDR3 coding DNA: TGTGCCAGCAGCGCACAGGGCACCGGGGAGCTGTTTTTT.

The gene calls are TRBV6-1 and TRBJ1-1; perhaps TRBD1 as D (5 bases). The CDR3 covers 13 residues. Germline assignment: CDR1 MNHNS and CDR2 SASEGT. The CDR3 sequence is CGTQQPGPKSAFF. The CDR3 DNA reads as TGTGGCACCCAACAACCGGGACCTAAGTCGGCTTTCTTT.